This T cell receptor beta chain came from a study of blood T cells in healthy people across ages. The CDR3 consists of 13 residues. V lost 8 bases to trimming and J lost 4 bases; unmatched junction nucleotides: 7. From germline, CDR1 is SQVTM and CDR2 ANQGSEA. A sample-barcoded 5' primer and a J-beta primer mix were used in a second PCR of roughly 6 to 12 cycles. In TCRdb, the 5' RACE reads were re-called with MiXCR into one record per CDR3 protein. The data show approximately 690,000 distinct CDR3 sequences, around three fifths seen once. The J gene is TRBJ2-3, the V gene TRBV29-1; the match to TRBD1 covers 9 bases. This TCR was sampled from a man aged 55 to 70 in good health. The material sequenced was blood. The DNA for the CDR3 is TGCAGCATTCATAGGACAGGGGCAGATACGCAGTATTTT. It translates to CSIHRTGADTQYF.